Below are 23 T cell receptor beta chains sequenced from a single sample in a study of shared clonotypes between healthy human individuals. This table comes from immunoSEQ multiplex PCR, and its TCRdb copy is limited to in-frame clones, with some not included. This table holds some 2.1 million clones, around 95% found once. What was sequenced was naive CD4+ T cells sorted from blood. Specified subset: CD45RA+ positively selected. These receptor sequences come from a young man in good health.

The J gene is TRBJ2-1, the V gene TRBV9; a possible D gene is TRBD1 (7 bases). The germline V and J ends were trimmed by 3 bases and 8 bases, with 12 bases remaining between them. CDR1 SGDLS and CDR2 YYNGEE come from the germline V gene. CDR3 size: 13 residues. In nucleotides, the CDR3 is TGTGCCAGCAGCGCTCAGGGGGGCCATGAGCAGTTCTTC. Its protein product is CASSAQGGHEQFF.

Notes on this clone: This CDR3 is also generated by other DNA sequences in the sample. The rearrangement links TRBV4-2 to TRBJ2-2, with D possibly being TRBD1 or TRBD2 (5 bases each). The CDR3 sequence is 14 residues long. Germline V gives CDR1 LGHNA, CDR2 YNFKEQ. V was cut by 0 bases and J by 5 bases, with 7 bases left in between. The CDR3 DNA sequence: TGTGCCAGCAGCCAAGATTGGGGGACCGGGGAGCTGTTTTTT. It specifies CASSQDWGTGELFF.

The chain combines TRBV7-9 with TRBJ1-2; 10 nucleotides align to TRBD1. The CDR3 is 19 amino acids. V was pared by 4 bases and J by 8 bases, with 22 bases of the junction left unmatched. The germline V gene encodes CDR1 SEHNR and CDR2 FQNEAQ (reference sequence). The CDR3 region is CASSSGATGGYGTTAGYTF. The CDR3 coding sequence is TGTGCCAGCAGCTCAGGAGCGACAGGGGGCTACGGGACAACGGCGGGCTACACCTTC.

This chain connects TRBV27 to TRBJ2-7; D remains unclear. CDR1 is MNHEY and CDR2 is SMNVEV in the germline V gene (reference sequence). This CDR3 has 13 amino acids. V dropped 6 bases and J dropped 3 bases, with 12 bases sitting between them. CDR3 loop: CASRAAALYEQYF. The CDR3 coding sequence is TGTGCCAGCAGGGCGGCCGCGCTCTACGAGCAGTACTTC.

The genes are TRBV25-1 and TRBJ1-3, with no clear D. The CDR3 totals 16 residues. Germline V gives CDR1 MGHDK, CDR2 SYGVNS. Trimming took off 5 bases at V and 0 bases at J, with 14 bases between the two ends. The chain's CDR3 is CASSPALRSSGNTIYF. The CDR3 coding sequence is TGTGCCAGCAGTCCAGCCCTTAGAAGCTCTGGAAACACCATATATTTT. Full variable domain (remainder filled in from reference TRBV25-1 and TRBJ1-3): EADIYQTPRYLVIGTGKKITLECSQTMGHDKMYWYQQDPGMELHLIHYSYGVNSTEKGDLSSESTVSRIRTEHFPLTLESARPSHTSQYLCASSPALRSSGNTIYFGEGSWLTVV.

J is TRBJ2-7 and V is TRBV19, with a weak D call TRBD1 (6 bases). Looked up from germline, CDR1 is LNHDA and CDR2 is SQIVND (reference sequence). Trimming stripped 6 bases from V and 1 base from J, with 13 bases between. The CDR3 is 14 amino acids. CDR3 residues: CASRRDTGSYEQYF. Written as DNA, the CDR3 is TGTGCCAGTAGAAGGGACACCGGGTCCTACGAGCAGTACTTC. Looking up the rest from reference TRBV19 and TRBJ2-7 gives the full variable domain: DGGITQSPKYLFRKEGQNVTLSCEQNLNHDAMYWYRQDPGQGLRLIYYSQIVNDFQKGDIAEGYSVSREKKESFPLTVTSAQKNPTAFYLCASRRDTGSYEQYFGPGTRLTVT.

Concerning this clone itself: Distinct nucleotide sequences in the sample also encode this CDR3. The chain carries TRBV5-4 and TRBJ1-1; 9 bases match TRBD1. The ends lost 4 bases at V and 3 bases at J; junction bases unmatched: 4. CDR1 SGHNT and CDR2 YYREEE come from the germline V gene (reference sequence). The CDR3 totals 14 residues. The CDR3 is CASSPRTGDTEAFF. The CDR3 DNA reads TGTGCCAGCAGCCCCCGGACAGGGGACACTGAAGCTTTCTTT.

In this sample, this clone turned up a few times. This chain joins TRBV11-2 and TRBJ2-3, with D uncertain. The CDR3 totals 15 residues. V was shortened by 6 bases and J by 2 bases, with 15 bases between the two germline ends. Looked up from germline, CDR1 is SGHAT and CDR2 is FQNNGV. CDR3 in amino acids: CASSLSGPNTDTQYF. CDR3 DNA: TGTGCCAGCAGTCTATCCGGTCCTAACACAGATACGCAGTATTTT.

V and J are TRBV11-3 and TRBJ1-1; the D gene is possibly TRBD1 (5 bases). Trimming took off 1 base at V and 0 bases at J, with 9 bases between the two ends. CDR3 length: 15 amino acids. The V gene's germline CDR1 is SGHNT and CDR2 YENEEA. The CDR3 is CASSLGGNMNTEAFF. The CDR3 coding sequence is TGTGCCAGCAGCTTAGGGGGGAACATGAACACTGAAGCTTTCTTT.

In this sample, this clone turned up once. The chain has TRBV29-1 and TRBJ2-2, with D tentatively TRBD2 (7 bases). CDR3 size: 16 residues. V gave up 7 bases and J gave up 6 bases, with 24 bases separating them. Germline assignment: CDR1 SQVTM and CDR2 ANQGSEA. The DNA of the CDR3 is TGCAGCGCCCGACGGGCGGCAGGGGAGGGACCCGGGGAGCTGTTTTTT. As protein: CSARRAAGEGPGELFF.

The genes are TRBV19 and TRBJ2-7; D possibly corresponds to TRBD2 (6 bases). CDR1 and CDR2 from the germline V gene are LNHDA and SQIVND (reference sequence). This CDR3 is built from 16 residues. Trimming shortened V by 3 bases and J by 5 bases, and 20 bases separated the two germline ends. The CDR3, as DNA: TGTGCCAGTAGTATTTCAGCGGGCACAAGGTACCACGAGCAGTACTTC. Its translation is CASSISAGTRYHEQYF.

The J gene is TRBJ1-1, the V gene TRBV6-5, with a tentative D call TRBD1 (5 bases). CDR3 length equals 13 residues. Germline assignment: CDR1 MNHEY and CDR2 SVGAGI. V gave up 10 bases and J gave up 1 base, with 13 bases separating them. CDR3: CATSSDRNTEAFF. The CDR3 region has the DNA TGTGCCACCTCTTCTGACAGGAACACTGAAGCTTTCTTT.

This clone was picked up one time. J is TRBJ2-5 and V is TRBV5-4, with 9 bases lining up with TRBD1. The ends lost 4 bases at V and 4 bases at J; junction bases unmatched: 8. Germline V gives CDR1 SGHNT, CDR2 YYREEE (reference sequence). There are 15 residues in the CDR3. The CDR3, as DNA: TGTGCCAGCAGCCCCCGACAGGGGGAAGGAGAGACCCAGTACTTC. Its protein is CASSPRQGEGETQYF.

V gene TRBV9 combines with J gene TRBJ2-7; TRBD1 agrees at 8 bases. Germline-derived CDR1 and CDR2 are SGDLS and YYNGEE. This CDR3 has 15 residues. J lost 0 bases, V lost 3 bases, and 5 bases had no gene match. The CDR3 sequence is CASSAEGQASYEQYF. The CDR3 DNA reads TGTGCCAGCAGCGCCGAGGGACAGGCCTCCTACGAGCAGTACTTC.

V is TRBV5-4 and J is TRBJ1-1; TRBD1 matches at 7 bases. Germline trimming cut 4 bases from V and 1 base from J; bases unmatched to any gene: 7. This CDR3 spans 15 amino acids. Germline CDR1 and CDR2: SGHNT and YYREEE (reference sequence). CDR3 bases: TGTGCCAGCAGCGCTCGGGACAGCGGGAACACTGAAGCTTTCTTT. Its translation: CASSARDSGNTEAFF.

The chain uses TRBV2 and TRBJ1-1; TRBD1 agrees at 7 bases. The trim removed 6 bases at V and 0 bases at J, leaving 13 bases unmatched. Germline-derived CDR1 and CDR2 are SNHLY and FYNNEI. This CDR3 has 17 residues. CDR3 amino acids: CASRTQGGAGMNTEAFF. The CDR3 region has the DNA TGTGCCAGCAGGACCCAAGGGGGCGCAGGAATGAACACTGAAGCTTTCTTT.

The chain combines TRBV11-2 with TRBJ1-4; unclear D gene. Germline V CDR1 and CDR2: SGHAT, FQNNGV. The CDR3 extends over 15 amino acids. V dropped 1 base and J dropped 6 bases, with 12 bases sitting between them. The CDR3 DNA reads TGTGCCAGCAGCTTAGTGGGGAGGGTAGATGAAAAACTGTTTTTT. It translates to CASSLVGRVDEKLFF.

The rearrangement joins TRBV25-1 to TRBJ2-3; 10 bases are a match to TRBD1. Losses at the gene ends were 4 bases for V and 1 base for J; bases not matched to a gene: 8. Germline-derived CDR1 and CDR2 are MGHDK and SYGVNS. The CDR3 sequence is 17 residues long. This chain's CDR3 is CASSAPAGTGGTDTQYF. CDR3 DNA: TGTGCCAGCAGTGCCCCGGCCGGGACAGGGGGCACAGATACGCAGTATTTT.

This chain links TRBV28 with TRBJ2-4; a possible D gene is TRBD2 (5 bases). The CDR3 has 15 residues. V was trimmed by 2 bases and J by 4 bases, leaving 12 bases between them. The V gene's germline CDR1 is MDHEN and CDR2 SYDVKM. In DNA, the CDR3 is TGTGCCAGCAGTTTAAGGGAGTCGGGGAAAAACATTCAGTACTTC. It encodes CASSLRESGKNIQYF.

This clone was seen a single time. The rearrangement uses TRBV5-1 and TRBJ2-2, with D perhaps matching TRBD2 (6 bases). Per germline, CDR1 SGHRS and CDR2 YFSETQ. V was trimmed by 4 bases and J by 4 bases, leaving 17 bases between them. This CDR3 is built from 16 residues. CDR3 sequence (DNA): TGCGCCAGCAGCCAGACCCCCTCCGGGAGCACCGGGGAGCTGTTTTTT. Residues: CASSQTPSGSTGELFF.

The V gene is TRBV7-2, the J gene TRBJ1-2; D ambiguous. This CDR3 spans 13 amino acids. Germline V lookup: CDR1 SGHTA, CDR2 FQGNSA. The V end lost 5 bases, the J end lost 2 bases, and 9 bases lay between the germline ends. The CDR3 nucleotides are TGTGCCAGCAGCAGCACCGCGAACTATGGCTACACCTTC. Its protein is CASSSTANYGYTF.

This chain uses TRBV7-9 with TRBJ2-3, with no clear D. The ends were cut back, 5 bases at V and 0 bases at J, with 12 bases in the middle. The germline V gene has CDR1 SEHNR and CDR2 FQNEAQ (reference sequence). This CDR3 spans 15 amino acids. The CDR3 region is CASSTMNPSTDTQYF. The CDR3 coding sequence is TGTGCCAGCAGCACCATGAACCCCAGCACAGATACGCAGTATTTT.

This clone was counted a single time. Other DNA sequences of this sample code for an identical CDR3. The chain recombines TRBV9 with TRBJ2-3; D not certain. This CDR3 region has 13 residues. The germline V and J ends were trimmed by 0 bases and 0 bases, with 2 bases remaining between them. CDR1 and CDR2 (germline): SGDLS, YYNGEE. The CDR3 DNA reads TGTGCCAGCAGCGTAGGCAGCACAGATACGCAGTATTTT. Protein: CASSVGSTDTQYF. The whole variable domain, filled in from reference TRBV9 and TRBJ2-3, reads DSGVTQTPKHLITATGQRVTLRCSPRSGDLSVYWYQQSLDQGLQFLIQYYNGEERAKGNILERFSAQQFPDLHSELNLSSLELGDSALYFCASSVGSTDTQYFGPGTRLTVL.